This entry describes one T cell receptor beta chain. The antigen remains undetermined. This CDR3 has 16 residues. CDR1 is LNHDA and CDR2 is SQIVND in the germline V gene (reference sequence). Trimming took 4 bases from V and 2 from J, leaving 16 bases between them. The data derive from a study of cytomegalovirus exposure and HLA in healthy donors. Study-wide background: Genetic ancestry analysis placed 75% to 85% of the 300 to 400 donors that were genotyped in the Caucasian-associated cluster. Study findings and constraints: In most subjects, TCR beta sequences reportedly gave accurate predictions of HLA-A and HLA-B alleles. Immune exposure information comprised only CMV serostatus.

Primers included in the PCR were 60 Vbeta and 13 Jbeta primers. Original processing notes: In a later analysis, the count reached 76 million or so unique TCR beta chains, with about 9.9 million shared. Repertoires were generated with immunoSEQ multiplex PCR, while TCRdb's copy carries only in-frame clones and drops some. Clone size and the V and J calls come from that table; the DNA yielded D and trimming. In the table there are 95,000 to 150,000 clones, around 80% of which are singletons. V usage is TRBV19 and J usage is TRBJ2-3, with D tentatively TRBD1 (7 bases). The source of this sequence is a man aged 30 to 45 in good health and CMV-seronegative. Sequenced sample: PBMCs. The CDR3 bases are TGTGCCAGTAGTACAATGCCAGGGGGGAACACAGATACGCAGTATTTT. It is translated as CASSTMPGGNTDTQYF.